The entry below gives a single T cell receptor beta chain sequence along with its context. Only in-frame clones appear in the TCRdb table, and some are missing; sequencing was by immunoSEQ multiplex PCR. This sample carries about 55,000 clones, more than 70% of them seen once, and the ten largest clones take approximately 7.2%. This entry comes from a study of OX40 agonist ivuxolimab in advanced cancers. Trimming took off 3 bases at V and 5 bases at J, with 14 bases between the two ends. This CDR3 spans 14 amino acids. CDR1 is SEHNR, CDR2 FQNEAQ, per germline (reference sequence). The source of this sequence is an adult with an advanced solid tumor such as melanoma, head and neck, liver or kidney cancer. The chain joins TRBV7-9 to TRBJ2-7; D not certain. Sample: CD4+ or CD8+ T cells sorted from blood, taken in a trial of the OX40 agonist ivuxolimab. The CDR3 nucleotides are TGTGCCAGCAGCTTGGGTCCCGGTAGCCACGAGCAGTACTTC. Translated: CASSLGPGSHEQYF.